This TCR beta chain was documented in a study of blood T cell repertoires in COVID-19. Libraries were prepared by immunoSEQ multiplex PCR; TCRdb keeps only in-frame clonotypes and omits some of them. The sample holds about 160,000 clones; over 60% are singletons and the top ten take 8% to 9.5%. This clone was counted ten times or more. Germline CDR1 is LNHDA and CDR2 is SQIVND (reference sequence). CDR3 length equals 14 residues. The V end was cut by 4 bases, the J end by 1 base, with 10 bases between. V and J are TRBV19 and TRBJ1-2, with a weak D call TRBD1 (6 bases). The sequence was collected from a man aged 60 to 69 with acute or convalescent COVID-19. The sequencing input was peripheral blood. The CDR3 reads CASSTQQGNYGYTF. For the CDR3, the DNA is TGTGCCAGTAGTACACAACAGGGTAACTATGGCTACACCTTC.